The 24 T cell receptor beta chains listed next were all sequenced from one sample in a study of blood T cell repertoires in COVID-19 (TCRdb year 2020). Receptors were amplified or captured by the immunoSEQ multiplex PCR assay. The immuneACCESS repertoire file appears here via TCRdb, limited to in-frame rearrangements. These files lack a portion of the clones; in checked studies, under half of the deficit traces to unresolved V genes, and the cause of the others is not known. The table for this sample lists some 30,000 clones; 89% of them were counted only once. The ten biggest clones cover approximately 48% of the sample. The sample was peripheral blood. The receptors shown here come from a human donor with acute or convalescent COVID-19. The donor label of this sample is uncertain.

The V and J genes are TRBV24-1 and TRBJ2-3, with 12 bases fitting TRBD1. This CDR3 spans 17 amino acids. V lost 3 bases, J lost 0 bases, and 3 bases stayed unmatched. Germline V gene data show CDR1 as KGHDR and CDR2 as SFDVKD. CDR3 amino acids: CATSDAGQGASTDTQYF. CDR3 nucleotides: TGTGCCACCAGTGATGCGGGACAGGGGGCTAGCACAGATACGCAGTATTTT.

This rearrangement joins TRBV28 to TRBJ1-1; D not certain. The V gene's germline CDR1 is MDHEN and CDR2 SYDVKM. The V end lost 6 bases, the J end lost 0 bases, and 14 bases lay between the germline ends. CDR3 length: 15 amino acids. The CDR3 here is CASRHPGYMNTEAFF. The CDR3, as DNA: TGTGCCAGCAGACACCCAGGCTACATGAACACTGAAGCTTTCTTT.

The V and J genes are TRBV5-1 and TRBJ2-2, with D perhaps TRBD2 (7 bases). The germline gives CDR1 SGHRS, CDR2 YFSETQ. The CDR3 is made up of 15 amino acids. Trimming shortened V by 5 bases and J by 4 bases, and 15 bases separated the two germline ends. CDR3 DNA: TGCGCCAGCAGGCTCGGCGGGGGCCTCACCGGGGAGCTGTTTTTT. This encodes CASRLGGGLTGELFF.

V usage is TRBV19 and J usage is TRBJ1-1; D ambiguous. Germline assignment: CDR1 LNHDA and CDR2 SQIVND (reference sequence). The CDR3 is made up of 14 amino acids. V lost 3 bases, J lost 3 bases, and 11 bases lay in between. The CDR3 DNA sequence: TGTGCCAGTAGTATTTCCGGGGTGGACACTGAAGCTTTCTTT. It encodes CASSISGVDTEAFF.

This clone was observed a few times. This chain uses TRBV9 with TRBJ2-2; TRBD2 aligns across 7 bases. The V and J ends lost 0 bases and 1 base, in that order; junction bases with no gene match: 0. The CDR3 extends over 15 amino acids. Germline CDR1 SGDLS, CDR2 YYNGEE. For the CDR3, the DNA is TGTGCCAGCAGCGTAGGCGGGAGGAACACCGGGGAGCTGTTTTTT. Translated, it gives CASSVGGRNTGELFF.

The chain employs TRBV7-9 and TRBJ2-1; D is uncertain. Germline V CDR1 and CDR2: SEHNR, FQNEAQ (reference sequence). V dropped 5 bases and J dropped 8 bases, with 10 bases sitting between them. The CDR3 is 12 amino acids. The CDR3 sequence is CASSPVGYEQFF. The CDR3 DNA reads TGTGCCAGCAGCCCCGTTGGCTATGAGCAGTTCTTC.

The chain joins TRBV9 to TRBJ2-5; a weak D match, TRBD1 (6 bases). This CDR3 comprises 13 residues. Looked up from germline, CDR1 is SGDLS and CDR2 is YYNGEE. The V gene lost 7 bases and the J gene lost 7 bases, with 17 bases spanning the gap. CDR3 sequence reads: CASSGHIDRTQYF. In DNA form, the CDR3 reads TGTGCCAGCTCGGGACACATCGATAGGACCCAGTACTTC.

The V call is TRBV24-1, the J call TRBJ1-2; possible D gene TRBD1, 5 bases. This CDR3 has 17 residues. Germline lookup yields CDR1 KGHDR and CDR2 SFDVKD. Trimming took 7 bases from V and 1 from J, leaving 21 bases between them. In DNA form, the CDR3 reads TGTGCCACCAGCGGTGAGTACCCTGACAGTCGTAACTATGGCTACACCTTC. Encoded protein: CATSGEYPDSRNYGYTF.

The chain links TRBV6-1 to TRBJ2-5, with D perhaps TRBD2 (6 bases). The germline gives CDR1 MNHNS, CDR2 SASEGT. Trimming cost V 3 bases and J 4 bases, with 6 bases left between them. There are 12 residues in the CDR3. Here the CDR3 DNA reads TGTGCCAGCAGTGAGGGAGGAGAGACCCAGTACTTC. Its translation is CASSEGGETQYF.

The V gene is TRBV3-1 (or the pseudogene TRBV3-2), the J gene TRBJ2-3; D gene ambiguous. Per germline, CDR1 LGHDT and CDR2 YNNKEL (reference sequence). CDR3 size: 14 residues. V lost 1 base and J 4 bases, leaving 9 bases between the germline ends. CDR3 protein: CASSQGLGADTQYF. The CDR3 DNA reads as TGTGCCAGCAGCCAAGGGTTGGGCGCAGATACGCAGTATTTT.

The rearrangement joins TRBV28 to TRBJ1-5; no reliable D call. The CDR3 extends over 13 amino acids. The V gene's germline CDR1 is MDHEN and CDR2 SYDVKM. Trimming took 10 bases from V and 0 from J, leaving 10 bases between them. CDR3 nucleotide sequence: TGTGCCACCGGTGAGGATAGCAATCAGCCCCAGCATTTT. It specifies CATGEDSNQPQHF. Full variable domain (missing parts from reference TRBV28 and TRBJ1-5): DVKVTQSSRYLVKRTGEKVFLECVQDMDHENMFWYRQDPGLGLRLIYFSYDVKMKEKGDIPEGYSVSREKKERFSLILESASTNQTSMYLCATGEDSNQPQHFGDGTRLSIL.

This sequence joins TRBV4-2 and TRBJ1-2; the D gene is possibly TRBD1 (5 bases). CDR1 is LGHNA, CDR2 YNFKEQ, per germline. The CDR3 runs 15 residues. The ends were cut back, 0 bases at V and 3 bases at J, with 11 bases in the middle. The CDR3 nucleotides are TGTGCCAGCAGCCAAGAATGGGGCGGCGACTATGGCTACACCTTC. This gives the protein CASSQEWGGDYGYTF.

This CDR3 is CASSLPPTNTGELFF. The DNA of the CDR3 is TGTGCCAGCAGCTTACCGCCTACGAACACCGGGGAGCTGTTTTTT. The rearrangement uses TRBV7-6 and TRBJ2-2; D remains unclear. The CDR3 is made up of 15 amino acids. Between the trimmed V and J ends, which lost 2 bases and 0 bases, there was a span of 7 bases. The germline gives CDR1 SGHVS, CDR2 FNYEAQ. The variable domain in full, with the rest retrieved from reference TRBV7-6 and TRBJ2-2, is GAGVSQSPRYKVTKRGQDVALRCDPISGHVSLYWYRQALGQGPEFLTYFNYEAQQDKSGLPNDRFSAERPEGSISTLTIQRTEQRDSAMYRCASSLPPTNTGELFFGEGSRLTVL.

The chain couples TRBV11-2 to TRBJ2-7, with D unresolved. The V end was cut by 5 bases, the J end by 1 base, with 12 bases between. This CDR3 has 14 residues. Looked up from germline, CDR1 is SGHAT and CDR2 is FQNNGV. For the CDR3, the DNA is TGTGCCAGCAGCGGTCACATATCGTCCTACGAGCAGTACTTC. Translating gives CASSGHISSYEQYF.

CDR3 in amino acids: CASSLTPSSYEQYF. The CDR3 bases are TGTGCCAGCAGTCTGACTCCCAGCTCCTACGAGCAGTACTTC. V usage is TRBV28 and J usage is TRBJ2-7; D gene uncertain. Germline V gives CDR1 MDHEN, CDR2 SYDVKM. Trimming stripped 5 bases from V and 0 bases from J, with 11 bases between. This CDR3 is built from 14 residues. The entire variable domain, with the rest obtained from reference TRBV28 and TRBJ2-7, is as follows: DVKVTQSSRYLVKRTGEKVFLECVQDMDHENMFWYRQDPGLGLRLIYFSYDVKMKEKGDIPEGYSVSREKKERFSLILESASTNQTSMYLCASSLTPSSYEQYFGPGTRLTVT.

This clone came up once. The J gene is TRBJ2-1, the V gene TRBV11-3; the D gene is possibly TRBD2 (6 bases). Trimming removed 2 bases at V and 2 bases at J, with 10 bases between. Germline assignment: CDR1 SGHNT and CDR2 YENEEA. The CDR3 runs to 15 residues. The CDR3 sequence is CASSLRGNTYNEQFF. The CDR3 DNA sequence: TGTGCCAGCAGCTTACGGGGGAACACCTACAATGAGCAGTTCTTC.

This clone was picked up one time. The chain combines TRBV5-1 with TRBJ2-7; 8 bases agree with TRBD2. CDR1 is SGHRS and CDR2 is YFSETQ in the germline V gene. This CDR3 has 15 residues. Trimming removed 3 bases from V and 2 bases from J; junction bases left unmatched: 7. The CDR3 region is CASSSGGGFTYEQYF. The CDR3 bases are TGCGCCAGCAGCTCAGGCGGGGGGTTCACCTACGAGCAGTACTTC.

This chain uses TRBV11-2 with TRBJ2-7; D is perhaps TRBD1 (6 bases). The CDR3 runs 14 residues. The germline CDR1 and CDR2 sequences are SGHAT and FQNNGV. Trimming removed 1 base from V and 5 bases from J, with 12 bases in between. CDR3 protein: CASSLGTGLNEQYF. In DNA, the CDR3 is TGTGCCAGCAGCTTAGGAACAGGGTTGAACGAGCAGTACTTC.

The genes are TRBV28 and TRBJ1-6, with D unclear. The CDR3 loop spans 13 amino acids. V was clipped by 2 bases and J by 10 bases, with 9 bases between them. Germline V gives CDR1 MDHEN, CDR2 SYDVKM. The CDR3 DNA follows: TGTGCCAGCAGTTTAGACTCTAGATCACCCCTCCACTTT. Its translation: CASSLDSRSPLHF.

The rearrangement links TRBV7-9 to TRBJ2-5; D remains ambiguous. Germline assignment: CDR1 SEHNR and CDR2 FQNEAQ (reference sequence). This CDR3 is built from 13 residues. V was clipped by 1 base and J by 3 bases, with 6 bases between them. Here the CDR3 DNA reads TGTGCCAGCAGCTTAGAGGCGGAAGAGACCCAGTACTTC. Its translation is CASSLEAEETQYF.

V is TRBV15 and J is TRBJ2-2, with no clear D. The germline gives CDR1 LNHNV, CDR2 YYDKDF (reference sequence). Trimming removed 8 bases from V and 4 bases from J, with 14 bases in between. The CDR3 is made up of 14 amino acids. The CDR3 loop reads CATSGQLPTGELFF. CDR3 bases: TGTGCCACCTCTGGGCAGCTTCCCACCGGGGAGCTGTTTTTT.

The gene calls are TRBV9 and TRBJ2-7; a possible D gene is TRBD1 (6 bases). V was trimmed by 2 bases and J by 7 bases, leaving 19 bases between them. From germline, CDR1 is SGDLS and CDR2 YYNGEE. The CDR3 contains 15 residues. In nucleotides, the CDR3 is TGTGCCAGCAGCGTTGATACCGACAGGCTGCGGGAGCAGTACTTC. This translates into CASSVDTDRLREQYF.

This chain links TRBV28 with TRBJ1-5; D is possibly TRBD1 (5 bases). With 7 bases removed from V and 5 bases from J, the gap between germline ends came to 12 bases. CDR3 size: 13 residues. The V gene's germline CDR1 is MDHEN and CDR2 SYDVKM. The CDR3 region has the DNA TGTGCCAGCACCCGCCCGGGGGATCAGCCCCAGCATTTT. It is translated as CASTRPGDQPQHF. The whole variable domain, filled in from reference TRBV28 and TRBJ1-5, reads DVKVTQSSRYLVKRTGEKVFLECVQDMDHENMFWYRQDPGLGLRLIYFSYDVKMKEKGDIPEGYSVSREKKERFSLILESASTNQTSMYLCASTRPGDQPQHFGDGTRLSIL.

V gene TRBV5-4 combines with J gene TRBJ2-2; D perhaps matches TRBD1 (6 bases). CDR1 SGHNT and CDR2 YYREEE come from the germline V gene (reference sequence). This CDR3 region has 15 residues. The V gene lost 3 bases and the J gene lost 5 bases, with 14 bases spanning the gap. CDR3: CASSSRQDQTGELFF. Written as DNA, the CDR3 is TGTGCCAGCAGCTCTCGACAGGATCAGACCGGGGAGCTGTTTTTT. Filled out from reference TRBV5-4 and TRBJ2-2, the complete variable domain reads ETGVTQSPTHLIKTRGQQVTLRCSSQSGHNTVSWYQQALGQGPQFIFQYYREEENGRGNFPPRFSGLQFPNYSSELNVNALELDDSALYLCASSSRQDQTGELFFGEGSRLTVL.